This T cell receptor beta chain comes out of a study of spatial heterogeneity in lung cancer. Overall study: A portion of blood specimens was procured at disease recurrence, the median time to first recurrence being less than 400 days.

Documented time point: blood taken at disease recurrence. From tumor, nontumor lung or frozen PBMC, whole RNA was taken unsorted for sequencing. The length of the CDR3 is 15 residues. V was pared by 2 bases and J by 1 base, with 3 bases of the junction left unmatched. Germline CDR1 reads MDHEN; CDR2 reads SYDVKM. This clonotype was observed at least ten times. As an off-target read in a library built for alpha chains, this beta chain has a frequency of little significance. Via MiXCR, TCRdb re-called the 5' RACE reads, giving one row per CDR3 protein. The data contain nearly 10,000 distinct CDR3 sequences, nearly 4% of them singletons.

The chain uses TRBV28 and TRBJ2-3, with 7 nucleotides matching TRBD2. The sample in question was PBMCs, obtained at recurrence. The receptor was derived from a female donor with early-stage non-small cell lung cancer. CDR3 nucleotides: TGTGCCAGCAGTTTACGGGGGGTTGGCACAGATACGCAGTATTTT. This encodes CASSLRGVGTDTQYF.